These 15 T cell receptor beta chains were sequenced from one sample in a study of T cells in Graves' hyperthyroidism and ophthalmopathy. Authors of the study amplified TCR beta CDR3 regions from RNA transcripts. HTBI primers drove first-round RT-PCR of the TCR CDR3. TCRdb re-derived calls from the multiplex PCR reads in MiXCR, one entry per CDR3 protein. Here the sample spans some 560,000 distinct CDR3 sequences, 12% to 15% being singletons. The specimen was blood. The receptors derive from a woman in her thirties or forties with Graves' hyperthyroidism.

This clonotype was seen at least ten times. The chain combines TRBV20-1 with TRBJ2-7, with D maybe TRBD2 (6 bases). The CDR3 has 15 amino acids. V lost 1 base and J 0 bases, leaving 13 bases between the germline ends. CDR1 is DFQATT and CDR2 is SNEGSKA in the germline V gene (reference sequence). CDR3 sequence (DNA): TGCAGTGCTAGAGGGAAGGGACTCCCCTCCTACGAGCAGTACTTC. Amino acids: CSARGKGLPSYEQYF.

At least ten counts were recorded for this clonotype. For the CDR3, the DNA is TGTGCCAGTAGTATAGGGGACAATCAGCCCCAGCATTTT. Protein sequence: CASSIGDNQPQHF. This chain links TRBV19 with TRBJ1-5; D remains ambiguous. The CDR3 has 13 residues. Germline V gene lookup returns CDR1 LNHDA and CDR2 SQIVND (reference sequence). The V end lost 1 base, the J end lost 3 bases, and 4 bases lay between the germline ends.

The chain recombines TRBV10-3 with TRBJ1-1, with 7 bases matching TRBD1. The germline V gene encodes CDR1 ENHRY and CDR2 SYGVKD. J was trimmed by 2 bases and V by 6 bases; bases with no gene match: 3. The CDR3 contains 13 residues. CDR3 bases: TGTGCCATCAGCGGGACAGCCAACACTGAAGCTTTCTTT. As protein: CAISGTANTEAFF.

This clonotype appeared many times. V usage is TRBV12-3 or TRBV12-4 and J usage is TRBJ2-2, with 8 bases that match TRBD2. After removal of 5 bases from V and 2 bases from J, the junction contained 10 bases not matched to a gene. The CDR3 covers 17 residues. CDR3 nucleotides: TGTGCCAGCAGTGGACTCGCGAGCGGGAGCAACACCGGGGAGCTGTTTTTT. Its protein is CASSGLASGSNTGELFF.

With respect to this clonotype: Possible read error: a much larger clone is one base away. This chain uses TRBV29-1 with TRBJ2-1, with a tentative D call TRBD1 (6 bases). Looked up from germline, CDR1 is SQVTM and CDR2 is ANQGSEA. The CDR3 has 14 amino acids. CDR3 in amino acids: CSVVGRTAYNGQFF. As DNA, the CDR3 is TGCAGCGTTGTTGGCAGGACAGCCTACAATGGGCAGTTCTTC.

This clonotype was found many times. The rearrangement links TRBV7-9 to TRBJ2-7; D remains unclear. The CDR3 loop spans 12 amino acids. V dropped 4 bases and J dropped 6 bases, with 10 bases sitting between them. Germline-derived CDR1 and CDR2 are SEHNR and FQNEAQ (reference sequence). CDR3 in DNA: TGTGCCAGCAGCTCCCAACATTTCGAGCAGTACTTC. It specifies CASSSQHFEQYF.

This clonotype was detected only a few times. The CDR3 is CSARPGQGFLSNQPQHF. The CDR3 DNA sequence: TGCAGTGCTAGGCCGGGACAGGGATTTCTAAGCAATCAGCCCCAGCATTTT. The chain links TRBV20-1 to TRBJ1-5, with 9 bases fitting TRBD1. The CDR3 extends over 17 amino acids. The junction had 10 bases not matched to a gene; V was cut back by 3 bases and J by 1 base. The germline CDR1 and CDR2 sequences are DFQATT and SNEGSKA (reference sequence).

The count of this clonotype is one. The chain couples TRBV2 to TRBJ1-5; no clear D gene. V lost 6 bases, J lost 8 bases, and 14 bases lay in between. Germline-derived CDR1 and CDR2 are SNHLY and FYNNEI. The CDR3 spans 13 residues. The CDR3 nucleotides are TGTGCCAGCAGAGACGGGCCAAAGGAGCCCCAGCATTTT. Translation: CASRDGPKEPQHF.

This clonotype was counted once. The chain joins TRBV5-1 to TRBJ2-3, with D possibly being TRBD1 (6 bases). Between the trimmed V and J ends, which lost 5 bases and 2 bases, there was a span of 12 bases. Germline V gives CDR1 SGHRS, CDR2 YFSETQ. The CDR3 length is 14 residues. CDR3 amino acids: CASSTQGPTDTQYF. CDR3 DNA sequence: TGCGCCAGCAGTACACAGGGTCCCACAGATACGCAGTATTTT.

In its sample, this clonotype was seen many times. This chain links TRBV24-1 with TRBJ2-7, with 8 bases fitting TRBD2. CDR3 length: 15 residues. CDR1 and CDR2 from the germline V gene are KGHDR and SFDVKD. V lost 4 bases, J lost 3 bases, and 7 bases stayed unmatched. The CDR3 loop reads CATSDGTRGGYEQYF. The CDR3 DNA reads as TGTGCCACCAGTGACGGGACTAGAGGCGGCTACGAGCAGTACTTC.

This clonotype was seen a handful of times. The CDR3 reads CASSQVSQGIYEQYF. CDR3 nucleotide sequence: TGCGCCAGCAGCCAAGTATCACAGGGAATCTACGAGCAGTACTTC. The V gene is TRBV4-1, the J gene TRBJ2-7; tentative D call: TRBD1 (6 bases). Trimming left V 1 base short and J 3 bases short, with 13 bases between. Germline V gene data show CDR1 as MGHRA and CDR2 as YSYEKL. This CDR3 spans 15 amino acids.

There are many counts of this clonotype. This chain joins TRBV7-2 and TRBJ2-1, with D possibly TRBD2 on 6 matching bases. The germline V and J ends were trimmed by 1 base and 1 base, with 11 bases remaining between them. Germline-derived CDR1 and CDR2 are SGHTA and FQGNSA. There are 16 residues in the CDR3. Written as DNA, the CDR3 is TGTGCCAGCAGCTTAGTAGAAGGAGGGTCCTACAATGAGCAGTTCTTC. As protein: CASSLVEGGSYNEQFF.

This clonotype was detected many times. The V call is TRBV7-2, the J call TRBJ1-1; D is possibly TRBD1 (6 bases). Germline loops: CDR1 SGHTA, CDR2 FQGNSA. CDR3 size: 17 residues. V was pared by 1 base and J by 4 bases, with 19 bases between. CDR3 in amino acids: CASSLGRGGRVATEAFF. The CDR3, as DNA: TGTGCCAGCAGCTTAGGTCGGGGGGGCCGGGTGGCCACTGAAGCTTTCTTT.

V is TRBV28 and J is TRBJ2-7, with 7 bases matching TRBD2. With V trimmed by 6 bases and J by 2 bases, 13 bases remained unmatched. This CDR3 contains 16 residues. Germline V gene lookup returns CDR1 MDHEN and CDR2 SYDVKM. This CDR3 is CASSQRGGRATYEQYF. The CDR3 bases are TGTGCCAGCAGCCAGAGAGGAGGGAGGGCCACCTACGAGCAGTACTTC.

This clonotype appeared a few times. The V call is TRBV4-1, the J call TRBJ1-2; perhaps TRBD1 as D (5 bases). Trimming left V 3 bases short and J 0 bases short, with 17 bases between. Germline V gene data show CDR1 as MGHRA and CDR2 as YSYEKL. The CDR3 contains 17 residues. The CDR3 coding sequence is TGCGCCAGCAGCCAGCATACACAGGAACGAGCTAACTATGGCTACACCTTC. This sequence encodes CASSQHTQERANYGYTF.